A single sample gave rise to the 9 T cell receptor beta chains below, sequenced in a study of T cell responses to AZD1222 COVID-19 vaccine. Sequenced by immunoSEQ multiplex PCR; TCRdb stores in-frame clones only, minus some. Of 100,000 to 150,000 clones detected, approximately 88% appear once; the ten largest clones hold under 9.5%. The source material was peripheral blood, sampled on day 0 of AZD1222 vaccination. The receptors were gathered from an adult in good health.

The chain joins TRBV23-1 to TRBJ2-1; TRBD2 is a possible D gene (6 bases). TRBV23-1 is designated an ORF whose function remains uncertain. CDR3 length: 16 amino acids. V was shortened by 0 bases and J by 5 bases, with 14 bases between the two germline ends. CDR3 residues: CASSQSGSGRHNEQFF. DNA for the CDR3: TGCGCCAGCAGTCAATCGGGCAGCGGGCGTCACAATGAGCAGTTCTTC.

The chain couples TRBV11-2 to TRBJ2-7; 7 bases are shared with TRBD1. Germline-derived CDR1 and CDR2 are SGHAT and FQNNGV. The trim removed 1 base at V and 3 bases at J, leaving 9 bases unmatched. This CDR3 has 16 amino acids. Written as DNA, the CDR3 is TGTGCCAGCAGCTTAGGGGGTAGGGACAGAAACTACGAGCAGTACTTC. It yields the protein CASSLGGRDRNYEQYF.

The V and J genes are TRBV9 and TRBJ2-1; D unclear. The CDR3 length is 11 residues. V lost 6 bases and J 4 bases, leaving 5 bases between the germline ends. CDR1 and CDR2 from the germline V gene are SGDLS and YYNGEE. The CDR3 region has the DNA TGTGCCAGCATCGGATACAATGAGCAGTTCTTC. Protein sequence: CASIGYNEQFF.

The chain is built from TRBV27 and TRBJ1-6, with 9 bases identical to TRBD1. This CDR3 is built from 15 residues. Germline CDR1 MNHEY, CDR2 SMNVEV (reference sequence). The V gene end was trimmed by 4 bases and the J gene end by 7 bases; junction bases not matched to a gene: 5. The CDR3 loop reads CASSSGTGFNSPLHF. In nucleotides, the CDR3 is TGTGCCAGCAGTTCCGGGACAGGGTTCAATTCACCCCTCCACTTT.

In nucleotides, the CDR3 is TGTGCCAGCAGCCTTCCCGGACTAGCGGGGGCCTCCTACGAGCAGTACTTC. Encoded protein: CASSLPGLAGASYEQYF. V and J are TRBV7-9 and TRBJ2-7; 13 bases align to TRBD2. After removal of 5 bases from V and 0 bases from J, the junction contained 7 bases not matched to a gene. The germline gives CDR1 SEHNR, CDR2 FQNEAQ (reference sequence). CDR3 length: 17 residues. Drawing the rest from reference TRBV7-9 and TRBJ2-7, the complete variable domain is DTGVSQNPRHKITKRGQNVTFRCDPISEHNRLYWYRQTLGQGPEFLTYFQNEAQLEKSRLLSDRFSAERPKGSFSTLEIQRTEQGDSAMYLCASSLPGLAGASYEQYFGPGTRLTVT.

The V call is TRBV27, the J call TRBJ1-5; D remains ambiguous. The V gene's germline CDR1 is MNHEY and CDR2 SMNVEV (reference sequence). With 2 bases removed from V and 3 bases from J, the gap between germline ends came to 14 bases. This CDR3 contains 16 residues. CDR3: CASSLGKGRPNQPQHF. The CDR3 region has the DNA TGTGCCAGCAGTTTAGGTAAGGGCAGGCCCAATCAGCCCCAGCATTTT.

This clone appeared a single time. CDR3 residues: CASSLFPGRDGYTF. CDR3 DNA: TGTGCCAGCAGCCTCTTCCCGGGACGCGATGGCTACACCTTC. This rearrangement joins TRBV6-5 to TRBJ1-2, with D perhaps matching TRBD1 (5 bases). V was trimmed by 6 bases and J by 6 bases, leaving 17 bases between them. This CDR3 contains 14 residues. Germline lookup yields CDR1 MNHEY and CDR2 SVGAGI.

The CDR3 protein is CASNHGRDRSYEQYF. The DNA of the CDR3 is TGCGCCAGCAACCACGGCCGCGACAGATCCTACGAGCAGTACTTC. V gene TRBV23-1 combines with J gene TRBJ2-7, with D tentatively TRBD1 (5 bases). TRBV23-1 is an ORF, and what it does is uncertain. Deletions cut 7 bases from V and 1 base from J, with 17 bases between. The CDR3 is made up of 15 amino acids.

Only one count was recorded for this clone. For the CDR3, the DNA is TGTGCCAGCAGCCGGGACAGGGCCAATGGCTACACCTTC. Translating gives CASSRDRANGYTF. The chain employs TRBV11-2 and TRBJ1-2; TRBD1 matches 9 bases. Germline V CDR1 and CDR2: SGHAT, FQNNGV. The CDR3 spans 13 residues. V lost 5 bases and J lost 6; bases outside the gene matches: 4.